These 16 T cell receptor beta chains were sequenced from one sample in a study of blood T cell repertoires in COVID-19. Libraries were prepared by immunoSEQ multiplex PCR; TCRdb keeps only in-frame clonotypes and omits some of them. Seen here are approximately 240,000 clones, 80% to 85% observed once, and the top ten hold about 2.9%. Sequencing was performed on peripheral blood. These receptors were taken from a woman under 40 who had recovered from COVID-19.

The table lists this clone with many counts. CDR3 loop: CASSPQGQANYGYTF. The DNA for the CDR3 is TGTGCCAGCAGCCCACAGGGTCAGGCTAACTATGGCTACACCTTC. The chain recombines TRBV21-1 with TRBJ1-2; the table calls TRBD1, which could not be checked here. TRBV21-1 is an annotated pseudogene. This CDR3 is built from 15 residues.

J is TRBJ2-7 and V is TRBV27; TRBD2 is a possible D gene (6 bases). CDR1 and CDR2 from the germline V gene are MNHEY and SMNVEV (reference sequence). V lost 5 bases to trimming and J lost 2 bases, with 10 bases between them. CDR3 size: 13 residues. CDR3 sequence: CASSIGGAYEQYF. The CDR3 DNA reads as TGTGCCAGCAGTATCGGAGGGGCCTACGAGCAGTACTTC.

This chain uses TRBV28 with TRBJ1-3; 7 bases are shared with TRBD1. The V segment lost 5 bases and the J segment 0 bases; nucleotides outside the gene matches: 4. The CDR3 totals 15 residues. Germline CDR1 reads MDHEN; CDR2 reads SYDVKM. The DNA of the CDR3 is TGTGCCAGCAGTCCGGACAGGCTCTCTGGAAACACCATATATTTT. Residues: CASSPDRLSGNTIYF.

The chain uses TRBV28 and TRBJ1-1; perhaps TRBD1 as D (6 bases). Trimming removed 7 bases from V and 3 bases from J, with 12 bases in between. Per germline, CDR1 MDHEN and CDR2 SYDVKM. The CDR3 is 13 residues long. The CDR3 loop reads CASNSPGDTEAFF. The CDR3 coding sequence is TGTGCCAGCAATTCTCCAGGGGACACTGAAGCTTTCTTT. The full variable domain, completed using reference TRBV28 and TRBJ1-1, is DVKVTQSSRYLVKRTGEKVFLECVQDMDHENMFWYRQDPGLGLRLIYFSYDVKMKEKGDIPEGYSVSREKKERFSLILESASTNQTSMYLCASNSPGDTEAFFGQGTRLTVV.

The chain has TRBV27 and TRBJ2-3; 13 nucleotides align to TRBD2. CDR1 is MNHEY and CDR2 is SMNVEV in the germline V gene (reference sequence). V shed 5 bases and J 5 bases; nucleotides not matched to a gene: 10. The CDR3 sequence is 17 residues long. The CDR3 DNA reads TGTGCCAGCAGTCCCGGGACTAGCGGGACTATTCAAGATACGCAGTATTTT. Its translation: CASSPGTSGTIQDTQYF.

This sequence joins TRBV25-1 and TRBJ1-2, with 9 bases lining up with TRBD1. V dropped 2 bases and J dropped 3; count of bases not matched to a gene: 7. The CDR3 is 16 amino acids. Germline V lookup: CDR1 MGHDK, CDR2 SYGVNS. The CDR3 region is CASSEGGQGVDYGYTF. The CDR3 DNA is TGTGCCAGCAGTGAAGGGGGACAGGGAGTGGACTATGGCTACACCTTC.

Only a few counts were recorded for this clone. This chain uses TRBV15 with TRBJ1-1; D is perhaps TRBD1 (5 bases). V lost 3 bases and J lost 0, with 17 bases in between. The CDR3 has 17 residues. Germline CDR1 is LNHNV and CDR2 is YYDKDF (reference sequence). The CDR3 loop is CATSRYPTGQMNTEAFF. CDR3 DNA: TGTGCCACCAGCAGGTACCCGACCGGACAAATGAACACTGAAGCTTTCTTT.

The J gene is TRBJ1-2, the V gene TRBV28; D call uncertain. There are 13 residues in the CDR3. Germline CDR1 and CDR2: MDHEN and SYDVKM. V lost 6 bases and J 3 bases, leaving 11 bases between the germline ends. The CDR3 loop is CASRFREYYGYTF. The CDR3 DNA sequence: TGTGCCAGCAGATTTCGGGAGTACTATGGCTACACCTTC.

A few counts support this clone. The rearrangement joins TRBV10-3 to TRBJ2-7; 8 bases fit TRBD2. The V segment lost 9 bases and the J segment 5 bases; nucleotides outside the gene matches: 12. Germline loops: CDR1 ENHRY, CDR2 SYGVKD. CDR3 length: 14 residues. The CDR3 loop is CAIKAEAGAHEQYF. As DNA, the CDR3 is TGTGCCATTAAGGCGGAAGCGGGAGCCCACGAGCAGTACTTC.

This CDR3 reads CASSLSGRGEGEQFF. The CDR3 DNA reads TGTGCCAGCAGCCTTAGCGGGAGAGGGGAAGGTGAGCAGTTCTTC. This rearrangement joins TRBV5-4 to TRBJ2-1, with 9 bases identical to TRBD2. The germline CDR1 and CDR2 sequences are SGHNT and YYREEE (reference sequence). The junction had 11 bases not matched to a gene; V was cut back by 4 bases and J by 9 bases. The CDR3 has 15 amino acids. Looking up the rest from reference TRBV5-4 and TRBJ2-1 gives the full variable domain: ETGVTQSPTHLIKTRGQQVTLRCSSQSGHNTVSWYQQALGQGPQFIFQYYREEENGRGNFPPRFSGLQFPNYSSELNVNALELDDSALYLCASSLSGRGEGEQFFGPGTRLTVL.

The chain recombines TRBV19 with TRBJ2-7; 7 nucleotides match TRBD2. CDR3 length: 14 residues. J gave up 4 bases and V 4 bases, and 7 bases lay outside the gene matches. CDR1 and CDR2 (germline): LNHDA, SQIVND (reference sequence). The DNA for the CDR3 is TGTGCCAGTAGTACGGGGACTAACAAGTACGAGCAGTACTTC. It encodes CASSTGTNKYEQYF.

The chain combines TRBV6-5 with TRBJ1-6; D gene uncertain. The CDR3 is 15 amino acids. Trimming took 4 bases from V and 0 from J, leaving 7 bases between them. Germline CDR1 reads MNHEY; CDR2 reads SVGAGI. CDR3: CASSSRVSYNSPLHF. In DNA form, the CDR3 reads TGTGCCAGCAGTTCTAGAGTCTCCTATAATTCACCCCTCCACTTT.

This chain links TRBV7-9 with TRBJ2-1; 10 bases agree with TRBD2. The CDR3 sequence is 15 residues long. The germline gives CDR1 SEHNR, CDR2 FQNEAQ (reference sequence). The J segment lost 7 bases and the V segment lost 3 bases, leaving 6 bases of the junction unmatched. CDR3 DNA: TGTGCCAGCAGCTTCTCTAGCGGGAGTGGGAATGAGCAGTTCTTC. It yields the protein CASSFSSGSGNEQFF.

This clone was detected once. The chain has TRBV29-1 and TRBJ2-7; D is possibly TRBD1 (7 bases). Germline values: CDR1 SQVTM, CDR2 ANQGSEA. This CDR3 has 14 residues. V was cut by 5 bases and J by 5 bases, with 19 bases left in between. CDR3 region: CSVLLTGTFNEQYF. The CDR3 DNA reads as TGCAGCGTTCTGCTGACAGGGACTTTCAACGAGCAGTACTTC.

The chain joins TRBV19 to TRBJ2-3, with 10 bases lining up with TRBD2. Germline loops: CDR1 LNHDA, CDR2 SQIVND (reference sequence). The CDR3 contains 18 residues. V lost 3 bases, J lost 2 bases, and 11 bases stayed unmatched. CDR3 amino acids: CASSMRLAGVRATDTQYF. CDR3 nucleotide sequence: TGTGCCAGTAGTATGCGGCTAGCGGGAGTAAGGGCCACAGATACGCAGTATTTT.

The chain recombines TRBV25-1 with TRBJ1-5; TRBD1 might be the D (5 bases). This CDR3 is 14 amino acids long. Trimming shortened V by 3 bases and J by 5 bases, and 11 bases separated the two germline ends. Germline CDR1 is MGHDK and CDR2 is SYGVNS. The CDR3 sequence is CASSDRRGYQPQHF. The CDR3 DNA sequence: TGTGCCAGCAGTGATAGGAGGGGTTATCAGCCCCAGCATTTT.